This TCR beta chain was sequenced for a study of patients and donors after allogeneic stem cell transplantation. Each CDR3 protein is one row after TCRdb ran MiXCR on the RT-PCR reads. The sample contains about a million distinct CDR3 sequences, 15% to 20% of which appear only once. This clonotype occurred many times. CDR3 length: 15 amino acids. V shed 0 bases and J shed 3 bases, with 11 bases lying between them. The germline gives CDR1 LGHNA, CDR2 YNFKEQ. The rearrangement uses TRBV4-2 and TRBJ1-2, with D possibly being TRBD1 (5 bases). The source of this sequence is a human donor who was either an allogeneic HSCT recipient or a stem cell or donor lymphocyte infusion donor (not recorded which). It is not recorded whose cells these are; they may come from a transplant donor. Sequenced: blood, either unsorted or a sorted T cell fraction (not recorded which). The CDR3 DNA reads as TGTGCCAGCAGCCAAGATGCTGGCAGGGACTATGGCTACACCTTC. Protein sequence: CASSQDAGRDYGYTF.